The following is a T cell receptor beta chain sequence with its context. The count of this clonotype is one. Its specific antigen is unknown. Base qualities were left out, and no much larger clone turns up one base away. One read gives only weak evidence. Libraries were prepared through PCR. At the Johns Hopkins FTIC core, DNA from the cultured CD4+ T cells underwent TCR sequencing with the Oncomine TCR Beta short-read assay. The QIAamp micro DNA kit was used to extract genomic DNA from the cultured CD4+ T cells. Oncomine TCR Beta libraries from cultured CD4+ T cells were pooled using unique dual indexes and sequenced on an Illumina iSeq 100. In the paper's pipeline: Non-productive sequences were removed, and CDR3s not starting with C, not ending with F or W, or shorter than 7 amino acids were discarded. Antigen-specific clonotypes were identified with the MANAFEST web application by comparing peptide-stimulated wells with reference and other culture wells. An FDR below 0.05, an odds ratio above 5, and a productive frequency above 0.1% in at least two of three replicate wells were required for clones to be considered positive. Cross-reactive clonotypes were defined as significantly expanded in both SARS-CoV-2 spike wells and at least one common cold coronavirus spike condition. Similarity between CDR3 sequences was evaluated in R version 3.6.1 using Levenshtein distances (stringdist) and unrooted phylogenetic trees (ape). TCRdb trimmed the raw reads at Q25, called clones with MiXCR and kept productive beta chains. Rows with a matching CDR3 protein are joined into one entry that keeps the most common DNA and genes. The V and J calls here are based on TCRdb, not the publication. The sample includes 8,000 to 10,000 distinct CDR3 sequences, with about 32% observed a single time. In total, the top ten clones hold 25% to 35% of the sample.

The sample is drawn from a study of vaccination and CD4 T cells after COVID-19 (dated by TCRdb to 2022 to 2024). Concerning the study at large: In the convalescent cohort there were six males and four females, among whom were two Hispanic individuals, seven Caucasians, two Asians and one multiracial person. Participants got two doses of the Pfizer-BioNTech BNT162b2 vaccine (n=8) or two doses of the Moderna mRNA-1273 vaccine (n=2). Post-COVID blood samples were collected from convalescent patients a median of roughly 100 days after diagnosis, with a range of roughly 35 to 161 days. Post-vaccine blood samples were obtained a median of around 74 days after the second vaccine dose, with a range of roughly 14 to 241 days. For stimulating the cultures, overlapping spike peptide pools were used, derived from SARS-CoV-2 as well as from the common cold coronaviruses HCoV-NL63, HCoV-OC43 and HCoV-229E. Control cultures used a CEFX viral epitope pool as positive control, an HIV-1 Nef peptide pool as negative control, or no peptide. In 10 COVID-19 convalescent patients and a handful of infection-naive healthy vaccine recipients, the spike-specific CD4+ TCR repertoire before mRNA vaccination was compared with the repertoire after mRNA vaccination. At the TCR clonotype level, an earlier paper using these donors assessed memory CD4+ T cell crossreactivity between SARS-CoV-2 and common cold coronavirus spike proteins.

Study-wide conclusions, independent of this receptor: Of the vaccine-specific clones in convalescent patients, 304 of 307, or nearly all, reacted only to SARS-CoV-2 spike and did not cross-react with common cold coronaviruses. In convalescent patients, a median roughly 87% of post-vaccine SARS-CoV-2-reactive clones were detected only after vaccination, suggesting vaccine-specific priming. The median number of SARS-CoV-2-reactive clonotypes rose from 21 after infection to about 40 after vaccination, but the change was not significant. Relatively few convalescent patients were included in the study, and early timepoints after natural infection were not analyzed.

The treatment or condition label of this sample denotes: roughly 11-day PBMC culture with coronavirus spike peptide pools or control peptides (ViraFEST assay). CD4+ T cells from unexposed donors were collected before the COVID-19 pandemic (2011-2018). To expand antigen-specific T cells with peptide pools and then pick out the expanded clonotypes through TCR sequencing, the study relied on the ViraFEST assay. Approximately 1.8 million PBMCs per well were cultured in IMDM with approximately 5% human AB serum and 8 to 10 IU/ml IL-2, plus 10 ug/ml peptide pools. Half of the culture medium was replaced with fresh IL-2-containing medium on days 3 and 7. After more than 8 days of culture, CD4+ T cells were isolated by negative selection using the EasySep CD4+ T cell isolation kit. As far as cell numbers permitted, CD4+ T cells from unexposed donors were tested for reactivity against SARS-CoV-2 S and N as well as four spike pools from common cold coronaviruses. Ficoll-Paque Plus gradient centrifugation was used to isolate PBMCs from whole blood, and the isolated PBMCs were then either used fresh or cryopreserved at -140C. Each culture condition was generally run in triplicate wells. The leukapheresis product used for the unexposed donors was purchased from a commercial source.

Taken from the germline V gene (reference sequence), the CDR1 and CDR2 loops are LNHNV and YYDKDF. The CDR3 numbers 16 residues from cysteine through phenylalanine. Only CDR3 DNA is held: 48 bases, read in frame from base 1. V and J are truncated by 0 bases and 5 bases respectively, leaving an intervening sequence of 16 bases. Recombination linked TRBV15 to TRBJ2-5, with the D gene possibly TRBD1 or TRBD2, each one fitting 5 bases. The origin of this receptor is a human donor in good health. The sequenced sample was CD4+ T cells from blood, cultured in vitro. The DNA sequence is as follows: TGTGCCACCAGCAGAGATGGTTCGGGACCCCAGGAGACCCAGTACTTC. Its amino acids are CATSRDGSGPQETQYF.